The 25 T cell receptor beta chains given below trace back to one sample, sequenced in a study of blood T cell repertoires in COVID-19. TCRdb keeps only in-frame clones here, not all; method: immunoSEQ multiplex PCR. Among some 78,000 clones listed, around 90% were seen once. Sequences were obtained from peripheral blood. These receptors came from a woman older than 75 with active or convalescent COVID-19.

V usage is TRBV28 and J usage is TRBJ2-3, with 11 positions matching TRBD2. V lost 7 bases, J lost 0 bases, and 6 bases stayed unmatched. Germline CDR1 reads MDHEN; CDR2 reads SYDVKM. CDR3 size: 16 residues. The CDR3 coding sequence is TGTGCCAGCATAGCGGGAGGGGGCCGAAGCACAGATACGCAGTATTTT. This codes for CASIAGGGRSTDTQYF.

The chain uses TRBV19 and TRBJ1-3, with D unclear. The length of the CDR3 is 15 residues. CDR1 and CDR2 (germline): LNHDA, SQIVND (reference sequence). Between the trimmed V and J ends, which lost 5 bases and 0 bases, there was a span of 11 bases. The DNA of the CDR3 is TGTGCCAGTAGTGGGCGGGTGACCTCTGGAAACACCATATATTTT. Protein sequence: CASSGRVTSGNTIYF.

The chain carries TRBV27 and TRBJ2-3, with 7 bases matching TRBD1. V dropped 1 base and J dropped 2; count of bases not matched to a gene: 6. The CDR3 is 16 residues long. Germline V lookup: CDR1 MNHEY, CDR2 SMNVEV (reference sequence). The CDR3 DNA reads as TGTGCCAGCAGTTTATACTGGGACAGACTCACAGATACGCAGTATTTT. Its translation is CASSLYWDRLTDTQYF.

This rearrangement joins TRBV5-5 to TRBJ1-3, with D possibly being TRBD1 (5 bases). Germline assignment: CDR1 SGHKS and CDR2 YYEKEE (reference sequence). CDR3 length: 14 residues. Trimming left V 4 bases short and J 0 bases short, with 8 bases between. In DNA, the CDR3 is TGTGCCAGCAGCAGGACACCCTCTGGAAACACCATATATTTT. Its translation: CASSRTPSGNTIYF.

The genes are TRBV10-3 and TRBJ2-3, with TRBD1 identical over 7 bases. The length of the CDR3 is 15 residues. V shed 7 bases and J 3 bases; nucleotides not matched to a gene: 10. Germline V gene data show CDR1 as ENHRY and CDR2 as SYGVKD. CDR3 amino acids: CAITDPTGRTDTQYF. CDR3 sequence (DNA): TGTGCCATCACCGACCCGACAGGGAGAACAGATACGCAGTATTTT.

The gene calls are TRBV5-1 and TRBJ2-3; the match to TRBD2 covers 10 bases. Per germline, CDR1 SGHRS and CDR2 YFSETQ. The CDR3 contains 13 residues. V trimming: 2 bases; J trimming: 10 bases; junction bases outside the gene matches: 4. The CDR3 spells CASSLGTSESQYF. For the CDR3, the DNA is TGCGCCAGCAGCTTAGGGACTAGCGAATCGCAGTATTTT.

The chain couples TRBV20-1 to TRBJ2-5; D might be TRBD2 (5 bases). From germline, CDR1 is DFQATT and CDR2 SNEGSKA (reference sequence). The CDR3 sequence is 11 residues long. The V gene lost 8 bases and the J gene lost 4 bases, with 11 bases spanning the gap. CDR3 sequence reads: CSSGRGETQYF. The CDR3 DNA reads as TGCAGTTCGGGCCGGGGAGAGACCCAGTACTTC.

V and J are TRBV5-1 and TRBJ2-4; D possibly corresponds to TRBD2 (6 bases). This CDR3 is built from 15 residues. V was clipped by 2 bases and J by 2 bases, with 11 bases between them. CDR1 and CDR2 (germline): SGHRS, YFSETQ. CDR3: CASSLGGATKNIQYF. Here the CDR3 DNA reads TGCGCCAGCAGCTTAGGAGGGGCTACCAAAAACATTCAGTACTTC.

This chain uses TRBV3-1 (or the pseudogene TRBV3-2) with TRBJ2-1; possible D gene TRBD2, 5 bases. The CDR3 spans 16 residues. Germline assignment: CDR1 LGHDT and CDR2 YNNKEL (reference sequence). Trimming shortened V by 5 bases and J by 2 bases, and 16 bases separated the two germline ends. In DNA, the CDR3 is TGTGCCAGCAGCACAAGGGAGTCGTTCCCCTACAATGAGCAGTTCTTC. It specifies CASSTRESFPYNEQFF.

The V and J genes are TRBV28 and TRBJ1-5, with TRBD1 matching 10 bases. Germline V lookup: CDR1 MDHEN, CDR2 SYDVKM. Trimming removed 7 bases from V and 8 bases from J; junction bases left unmatched: 11. This CDR3 comprises 15 residues. This CDR3 reads CASKPGQGPFEPQHF. CDR3 in DNA: TGTGCCAGCAAACCGGGACAGGGGCCTTTTGAGCCCCAGCATTTT.

The table lists this clone with a few counts. The chain employs TRBV9 and TRBJ1-1, with 7 bases identical to TRBD1. The V gene end was trimmed by 4 bases and the J gene end by 1 base; junction bases not matched to a gene: 4. The CDR3 is 14 residues long. In germline, CDR1 is SGDLS, CDR2 YYNGEE. CDR3 coding DNA: TGTGCCAGCAGCCGACAGGGTAAGAACACTGAAGCTTTCTTT. Translating it yields CASSRQGKNTEAFF.

The V gene is TRBV5-6, the J gene TRBJ2-7; D might be TRBD2 (6 bases). Trimming shortened V by 5 bases and J by 5 bases, and 20 bases separated the two germline ends. CDR1 SGHDT and CDR2 YYEEEE come from the germline V gene. The CDR3 loop spans 15 amino acids. The CDR3 region has the DNA TGTGCCAGCAGTCTACCCGGGGGTCCTTTAGACGAGCAGTACTTC. Translating it yields CASSLPGGPLDEQYF.

The V and J genes are TRBV5-1 and TRBJ2-1; 8 nucleotides agree with TRBD2. This CDR3 is 13 amino acids long. The V segment lost 2 bases and the J segment 8 bases; nucleotides outside the gene matches: 3. Germline assignment: CDR1 SGHRS and CDR2 YFSETQ. This CDR3 is CASSFPGGDEQFF. In DNA, the CDR3 is TGCGCCAGCAGCTTCCCGGGAGGGGATGAGCAGTTCTTC.

This sequence joins TRBV27 and TRBJ1-2; 8 bases fit TRBD1. CDR1 and CDR2 (germline): MNHEY, SMNVEV (reference sequence). The CDR3 is 14 amino acids. V was pared by 3 bases and J by 12 bases, with 12 bases of the junction left unmatched. The CDR3 DNA is TGTGCCAGCAGTTTTTACCCGAACGGACAGGGAAACACCTTC. Protein sequence: CASSFYPNGQGNTF.

CDR3 nucleotide sequence: TGTGCCAGCAGCTTAGGTCAACTAGCGGGACCTGTGGGAGAGACCCAGTACTTC. It specifies CASSLGQLAGPVGETQYF. This rearrangement joins TRBV11-2 to TRBJ2-5; 10 positions agree with TRBD2. Unmatched junction bases numbered 12, after V lost 1 base and J lost 4 bases. CDR1 and CDR2 (germline): SGHAT, FQNNGV. The CDR3 runs to 18 residues.

This chain joins TRBV10-3 and TRBJ2-2; 13 bases align to TRBD2. The germline CDR1 and CDR2 sequences are ENHRY and SYGVKD. The CDR3 consists of 18 residues. V lost 0 bases to trimming and J lost 1 base; unmatched junction nucleotides: 2. The CDR3 DNA reads TGTGCCATCAGTGAGTCAGGACTAGCGGGAGTGAACACCGGGGAGCTGTTTTTT. Amino acid sequence: CAISESGLAGVNTGELFF.

This chain joins TRBV2 and TRBJ1-5; D gene ambiguous. Between the trimmed V and J ends, which lost 8 bases and 7 bases, there was a span of 15 bases. CDR3 length: 13 amino acids. In germline, CDR1 is SNHLY, CDR2 FYNNEI. The CDR3 DNA reads as TGTGCCAGCGCTGGGTCAGGTGGGCAGCCCCAGCATTTT. Protein sequence: CASAGSGGQPQHF.

The chain links TRBV9 to TRBJ2-1; D might be TRBD1 (5 bases). The germline V and J ends were trimmed by 1 base and 6 bases, with 8 bases remaining between them. The CDR3 totals 13 residues. Germline CDR1 is SGDLS and CDR2 is YYNGEE. CDR3 coding DNA: TGTGCCAGCAGCGTACAGGGATTCAATGAGCAGTTCTTC. Protein sequence: CASSVQGFNEQFF. Full variable domain (remainder filled in from reference TRBV9 and TRBJ2-1): DSGVTQTPKHLITATGQRVTLRCSPRSGDLSVYWYQQSLDQGLQFLIQYYNGEERAKGNILERFSAQQFPDLHSELNLSSLELGDSALYFCASSVQGFNEQFFGPGTRLTVL.

V and J are TRBV28 and TRBJ2-5; D not resolved. The CDR3 sequence is 13 residues long. Germline values: CDR1 MDHEN, CDR2 SYDVKM. The V end lost 7 bases, the J end lost 14 bases, and 23 bases lay between the germline ends. CDR3 region: CASNSDPLGRNYF. Written as DNA, the CDR3 is TGTGCCAGCAATTCAGACCCCCTGGGCCGAAATTACTTC. The full variable domain, with the rest looked up from reference TRBV28 and TRBJ2-5, is DVKVTQSSRYLVKRTGEKVFLECVQDMDHENMFWYRQDPGLGLRLIYFSYDVKMKEKGDIPEGYSVSREKKERFSLILESASTNQTSMYLCASNSDPLGRNYFGPGTRLLVL.

The J gene is TRBJ2-1, the V gene TRBV21-1; the table's D call, TRBD2, has no DNA check behind it. TRBV21-1 is a listed pseudogene. This CDR3 comprises 16 residues. CDR3 nucleotides: TGTGCCAGCAGCGGACGGACTAGCGGGAATTGTAATGAGCAGTTCTTC. It codes for CASSGRTSGNCNEQFF.

This chain uses TRBV19 with TRBJ2-1; 7 bases agree with TRBD2. Per germline, CDR1 LNHDA and CDR2 SQIVND (reference sequence). The CDR3 runs to 14 residues. Trimming cost V 7 bases and J 2 bases; bases outside gene matches: 5. CDR3 residues: CASNWGGTYNEQFF. The CDR3 nucleotides read TGTGCCAGTAATTGGGGGGGGACCTACAATGAGCAGTTCTTC.

This clone has only a few counts. The chain combines TRBV10-3 with TRBJ2-3, with 9 bases aligning to TRBD2. With V trimmed by 11 bases and J by 0 bases, 6 bases remained unmatched. There are 14 residues in the CDR3. From germline, CDR1 is ENHRY and CDR2 SYGVKD. The CDR3 region has the DNA TGTGCCGGAGCGGGAGGTACTAGCACAGATACGCAGTATTTT. Protein product: CAGAGGTSTDTQYF.

The rearrangement joins TRBV7-2 to TRBJ1-4; D may be TRBD1 (5 bases). Trimming pared 3 bases from V and 10 bases from J, leaving 12 bases between. This CDR3 is 13 amino acids long. CDR1 SGHTA and CDR2 FQGNSA come from the germline V gene. The CDR3 DNA is TGTGCCAGCAGCTTCGGACGTCAGGGAAAACTGTTTTTT. Protein product: CASSFGRQGKLFF.

This sequence joins TRBV3-1 (or the pseudogene TRBV3-2) and TRBJ2-1, with D perhaps TRBD2 (5 bases). CDR3 length: 13 residues. With 0 bases removed from V and 9 bases from J, the gap between germline ends came to 9 bases. Per the germline V gene, CDR1 is LGHDT and CDR2 is YNNKEL (reference sequence). The CDR3 loop is CASSQDREGEQFF. CDR3 nucleotide sequence: TGTGCCAGCAGCCAAGATAGAGAGGGTGAGCAGTTCTTC.

The V call is TRBV7-9, the J call TRBJ1-4; TRBD1 might be the D (5 bases). Trimming cost V 2 bases and J 3 bases, with 16 bases left between them. CDR3 length: 17 amino acids. Germline values: CDR1 SEHNR, CDR2 FQNEAQ (reference sequence). The DNA for the CDR3 is TGTGCCAGCAGCTTATACGGGGGGAGTGCCGCTAATGAAAAACTGTTTTTT. It yields the protein CASSLYGGSAANEKLFF.